This T cell receptor (beta chain) was captured by sequencing in a study of cytomegalovirus exposure and HLA in healthy donors. The sample holds a few counts of this clone. Use of 60 Vbeta and 13 Jbeta primers characterized the PCR. Sequenced by immunoSEQ multiplex PCR; TCRdb stores in-frame clones only, minus some. The table includes 120,000 to 150,000 clones, nearly 80% detected once. This clonotype was obtained from a woman in her 30s in good health and CMV-seronegative. The sample taken for sequencing was PBMCs.

The CDR3 region has the DNA TGTGCCATCAGTGACCAGGGATACTATGGCTACACCTTC. The encoded protein is CAISDQGYYGYTF. The rearrangement joins TRBV10-3 to TRBJ1-2, with D maybe TRBD1 (5 bases). This CDR3 has 13 residues. Germline assignment: CDR1 ENHRY and CDR2 SYGVKD. Deletions cut 3 bases from V and 3 bases from J, with 8 bases between.